This T cell receptor (beta chain) was observed in a study of shared clonotypes between healthy human individuals. Germline V gives CDR1 MDHEN, CDR2 SYDVKM. V lost 2 bases to trimming and J lost 3 bases, with 11 bases between them. The CDR3 has 14 residues. Here immunoSEQ multiplex PCR was the method, and the copy in TCRdb shows in-frame clones only, minus some. The data hold 110,000 or so clones, with approximately 70% observed a single time. This TCR derives from a woman aged 25-40 years in good health. The sequenced material came from memory CD8+ T cells sorted from blood. This sample's subset: CD45RO+ cells pooled with CCR7-negative TemRA cells. The chain joins TRBV28 to TRBJ2-7; D is unresolved. Written as DNA, the CDR3 is TGTGCCAGCAGTTTAGAAGAGCACTTCTACGAGCAGTACTTC. Translated: CASSLEEHFYEQYF.